The clone carrying this T cell receptor (beta chain) has a count of ten or more. Its antigen remains unidentified. The data are from a study of T cells in Graves' hyperthyroidism and ophthalmopathy. Study results and limitations: Ophthalmopathy and stable hyperthyroidism were told apart by a 13 V-J model. Most clonotypes that expanded in the thyroid above 0.001 also showed up in blood.

Diagnosis relied on clinical symptoms, serum thyroxine and TRAb, thyroid ultrasound and orbital computed tomography. The PBMCs studied were ones that came from approximately 9.9 ml fresh peripheral blood. There are 14 residues in the CDR3. Trimming left V 4 bases short and J 4 bases short, with 13 bases between. Looked up from germline, CDR1 is KGHSH and CDR2 is LQKENI. Researchers amplified the TCR beta CDR3 regions from RNA transcripts. The HTBI primer set drove a first-round RT-PCR of the TCR CDR3. TCRdb ran MiXCR on the multiplex PCR reads and lists one entry per CDR3 protein. The sample contains more than 300,000 distinct CDR3 sequences, roughly 13% of which appear only once.

This TCR was sampled from a woman aged 60-75 years with Graves' hyperthyroidism. What was sequenced was blood. The chain couples TRBV18 to TRBJ1-1; TRBD1 is a possible D gene (5 bases). CDR3 nucleotides: TGTGCCAGCTCACTACAGGAGGAGGCCACTGAAGCTTTCTTT. As protein: CASSLQEEATEAFF.